This note documents a single TCR beta chain sequence. The sample belongs to a study of patients and donors after allogeneic stem cell transplantation. Using its own MiXCR run on the RT-PCR reads, TCRdb lists one record per CDR3 protein. The sample shows some 87,000 distinct CDR3 sequences, 40% to 60% of them seen only once. V was pared by 2 bases and J by 6 bases, with 13 bases between. CDR1 SGHAT and CDR2 FQNNGV come from the germline V gene. The CDR3 runs to 14 residues. This sequence originates from a human donor who was either an allogeneic HSCT recipient or a stem cell or donor lymphocyte infusion donor (not recorded which). It is not recorded whose cells these are; they may come from a transplant donor. The sequenced sample was blood, either unsorted or a sorted T cell fraction (not recorded which). The chain recombines TRBV11-2 with TRBJ1-2, with D possibly matching TRBD1 (5 bases). The CDR3 loop is CASSLIWGLNGYTF. CDR3 bases: TGTGCCAGCAGCTTAATATGGGGACTCAATGGCTACACCTTC.